This TCR beta chain is drawn from a study of blood T cell repertoires in COVID-19. Across the study: PBMCs, B-cell-depleted T cells, or T cells provided the cDNA or gDNA that made up the material.

TCRdb's table, derived via immunoSEQ multiplex PCR, lists solely in-frame clones and lacks some. The repertoire holds some 150,000 clones, with about 90% as singletons. Trimming took 6 bases from V and 7 from J, leaving 18 bases between them. The CDR3 contains 14 residues. Germline V lookup: CDR1 MNHEY, CDR2 SVGAGI. Material for sequencing was peripheral blood. This TCR came from a man aged 50-59 years with acute or convalescent COVID-19. The chain couples TRBV6-5 to TRBJ2-5, with TRBD2 as a possible D gene (6 bases). CDR3 loop: CASSSGTGAGTQYF. DNA for the CDR3: TGTGCCAGCAGCTCCGGGACTGGAGCCGGGACCCAGTACTTC.